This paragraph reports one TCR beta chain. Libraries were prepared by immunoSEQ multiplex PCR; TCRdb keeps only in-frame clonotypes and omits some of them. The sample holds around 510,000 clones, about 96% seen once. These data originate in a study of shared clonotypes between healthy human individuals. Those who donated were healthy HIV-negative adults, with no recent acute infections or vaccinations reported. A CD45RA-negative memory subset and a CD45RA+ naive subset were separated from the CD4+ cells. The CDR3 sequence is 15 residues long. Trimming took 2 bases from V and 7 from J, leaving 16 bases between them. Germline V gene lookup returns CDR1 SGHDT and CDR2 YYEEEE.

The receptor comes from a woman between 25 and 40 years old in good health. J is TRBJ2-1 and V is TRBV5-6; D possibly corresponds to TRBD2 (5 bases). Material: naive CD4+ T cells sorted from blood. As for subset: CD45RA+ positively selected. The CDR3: CASSFRNGNENEQFF. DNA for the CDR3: TGTGCCAGCAGCTTTCGTAACGGGAATGAGAATGAGCAGTTCTTC.